The next 2 T cell receptor beta chains were all read from a single sample in a study of T cell clonality in common variable immunodeficiency. TCRdb's table, derived via immunoSEQ multiplex PCR, lists solely in-frame clones and lacks some. The profile covers about 64,000 clones, none occurring a single time. Material for sequencing was peripheral blood mononuclear cells. The receptors originated from a person aged 18 to 70 in good health.

The sample holds many counts of this clone. The read ends 3 residues before the CDR3 terminus; that terminus is restored from the germline J gene. The rearrangement uses TRBV2 and TRBJ2-2, with 9 bases matching TRBD2. J lost 4 bases, V lost 3 bases, and 12 bases had no gene match. The CDR3 has 18 residues. Germline V gene lookup returns CDR1 SNHLY and CDR2 FYNNEI. The CDR3 region is CASSDARGFSGSTGELFF. CDR3 DNA, as far as it was read: TGTGCCAGCAGTGATGCCCGGGGATTTAGCGGGAGCACCGGGGAG.

This clone has ten or more counts. The CDR3 extends 3 residues past the end of the read, so its final part is completed from the germline J gene. This chain links TRBV5-1 with TRBJ2-5; D unclear. The germline gives CDR1 SGHRS, CDR2 YFSETQ. Between the trimmed V and J ends, which lost 4 bases and 2 bases, there was a span of 3 bases. The CDR3 has 11 residues. CDR3 region: CASSQQETQYF. Incomplete CDR3 DNA: TGCGCCAGCAGCCAACAAGAGACC. Supplemented by reference TRBV5-1 and TRBJ2-5, the full variable domain reads KAGVTQTPRYLIKTRGQQVTLSCSPISGHRSVSWYQQTPGQGLQFLFEYFSETQRNKGNFPGRFSGRQFSNSRSEMNVSTLELGDSALYLCASSQQETQYFGPGTRLLVL.